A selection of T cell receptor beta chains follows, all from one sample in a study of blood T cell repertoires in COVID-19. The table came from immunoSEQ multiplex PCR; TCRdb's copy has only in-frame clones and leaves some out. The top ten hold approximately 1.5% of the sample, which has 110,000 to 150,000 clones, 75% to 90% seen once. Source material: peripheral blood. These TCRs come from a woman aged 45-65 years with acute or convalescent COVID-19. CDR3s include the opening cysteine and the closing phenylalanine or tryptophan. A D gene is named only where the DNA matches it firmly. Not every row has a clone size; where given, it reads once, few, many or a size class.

TGCGCCAGCAGCTTGGTTGCCGGTATGAACACTGAAGCTTTCTTT	CASSLVAGMNTEAFF	few	15	.	TRBV5-1	TRBJ1-1
TGTGCCAGCAGTTCGTCCCTAGCGAACGAGCAGTACTTC	CASSSSLANEQYF	.	13	.	TRBV6-2/TRBV6-3	TRBJ2-7
TGTGCCAGCACCCCAACAGGTGGGAACTATGGCTACACCTTC	CASTPTGGNYGYTF	few	14	.	TRBV9	TRBJ1-2
TGTGCCAGCAGCAGTGGACAGGGGATCTATGGCTACACCTTC	CASSSGQGIYGYTF	.	14	TRBD1	TRBV9	TRBJ1-2
TGTGCCAGCAGTTCGGACAGGGCAATCAGAGCAGAGGGACAGCCCCAGCATTTT	CASSSDRAIRAEGQPQHF	once	18	TRBD1	TRBV27	TRBJ1-5
TGTGCCAGCTCACCGGGACAGGGGGACGAAAAACTGTTTTTT	CASSPGQGDEKLFF	.	14	TRBD1	TRBV18	TRBJ1-4
TGTGCCAGCGCTTCACCGGGCGGGTTGGATTCACCCCTCCACTTT	CASASPGGLDSPLHF	.	15	.	TRBV7-9	TRBJ1-6
TGTGCCAGCAGTGAACAGGGGGCTGGAAATCAGCCCCAGCATTTT	CASSEQGAGNQPQHF	few	15	TRBD1	TRBV2	TRBJ1-5
TGTGCCAGCAGCTCGCAAACCCCTGGGACAGTCTTCCAAGAGACCCAGTACTTC	CASSSQTPGTVFQETQYF	.	18	TRBD1	TRBV7-6	TRBJ2-5
TGTGCCAGCAGCTTTACAACAGGGCCGGGGGCCAACGTCCTGACTTTC	CASSFTTGPGANVLTF	.	16	.	TRBV7-2	TRBJ2-6
TGCGCCAGCAGCCACAGCACAGGGACTGGGGCCAACGTCCTGACTTTC	CASSHSTGTGANVLTF	.	16	.	TRBV4-1	TRBJ2-6
TGTGCCAGCAGCCAAGAATTCGTTATGCAGAATCAGCCCCAGCATTTT	CASSQEFVMQNQPQHF	.	16	.	TRBV3-1/TRBV3-2	TRBJ1-5
TGTGCCAGAAGCTTGGATCGCAACGGGAGGCCTGTTTACTACGAGCAGTACTTC	CARSLDRNGRPVYYEQYF	.	18	TRBD2	TRBV5-3	TRBJ2-7
TGTGCCAGCAGCCCCCGGAGGACGGACCAGCCCCAGCATTTT	CASSPRRTDQPQHF	.	14	.	TRBV11-1	TRBJ1-5
TGTGCCAGCAGCTTAGAGACCCAGGGGATGGATGGCTACACCTTC	CASSLETQGMDGYTF	few	15	.	TRBV7-9	TRBJ1-2
TGCGCCAGCAGCTTGGGCCTAGCGGGGGGCCAAGAGACCCAGTACTTC	CASSLGLAGGQETQYF	.	16	TRBD2	TRBV5-1	TRBJ2-5
TGTGCCAGCGGGGGGACAGCTGACAATGAGCAGTTCTTC	CASGGTADNEQFF	.	13	.	TRBV28	TRBJ2-1
TGCGCCAGCAGCACAGGACAGTCTGGAAACACCATATATTTT	CASSTGQSGNTIYF	.	14	.	TRBV5-1	TRBJ1-3
TGTGCCCTGAAGCGGGCTCCCACCCAAGAAAAACTGTTTTTT	CALKRAPTQEKLFF	.	14	.	TRBV30	TRBJ1-4
TGTGCCAGCAGACGACAGGGGGGCACTGAAGCTTTCTTT	CASRRQGGTEAFF	.	13	TRBD1	TRBV6-6	TRBJ1-1
TGTGCCAGCAGCTTGGACGGGACAGGAGGATATGGAAACACCATATATTTT	CASSLDGTGGYGNTIYF	few	17	TRBD1	TRBV5-4	TRBJ1-3
TGTGCCAGCAGAAGCTTAGTACTTACCGCAAGCTCCTACAATGAGCAGTTCTTC	CASRSLVLTASSYNEQFF	.	18	.	TRBV7-9	TRBJ2-1
TGTGCCAGCCGGGCTAGCGGGAGAGGGCTTTACGAGCAGTACTTC	CASRASGRGLYEQYF	.	15	TRBD2	TRBV3-1/TRBV3-2	TRBJ2-7
TGTGCCAGCACCCCGGGACTAGAGGTTCCCTACAATGAGCAGTTCTTC	CASTPGLEVPYNEQFF	few	16	TRBD2	TRBV5-4	TRBJ2-1
TGTGCCAGCAGGATAGACAGGGGGGATGGCTACACCTTC	CASRIDRGDGYTF	.	13	TRBD1	TRBV2	TRBJ1-2
TGCGCCAGCAGCCCCAGAGGCGGGAGGGCCAGCGAGCAGTACTTC	CASSPRGGRASEQYF	.	15	TRBD2	TRBV4-1	TRBJ2-7
TGTGCCAGCAGCCCCGGCTGGGACTTAGCCGTTGGTACGCAGTATTTT	CASSPGWDLAVGTQYF	.	16	.	TRBV7-9	TRBJ2-3
TGTGCCACCAAGGAGGGGAGACAGGGCACTGAAGCTTTCTTT	CATKEGRQGTEAFF	.	14	TRBD1	TRBV5-4	TRBJ1-1
TGTGCCAGCAGCCAAGAACCCGTCGAGTGGAGCAATCAGCCCCAGCATTTT	CASSQEPVEWSNQPQHF	.	17	.	TRBV3-1/TRBV3-2	TRBJ1-5
TGTGCCAGCAGCTCCACTGGGGCAGGGGACTCCTACGAGCAGTACTTC	CASSSTGAGDSYEQYF	.	16	.	TRBV11-2	TRBJ2-7
TGTGCCAGCAGCGTAGAGGGAGGACGGGGCACTGAAGCTTTCTTT	CASSVEGGRGTEAFF	.	15	.	TRBV9	TRBJ1-1
TGTGCCAGTTGGCAATATGGCTACACCTTC	CASWQYGYTF	.	10	.	TRBV2	TRBJ1-2